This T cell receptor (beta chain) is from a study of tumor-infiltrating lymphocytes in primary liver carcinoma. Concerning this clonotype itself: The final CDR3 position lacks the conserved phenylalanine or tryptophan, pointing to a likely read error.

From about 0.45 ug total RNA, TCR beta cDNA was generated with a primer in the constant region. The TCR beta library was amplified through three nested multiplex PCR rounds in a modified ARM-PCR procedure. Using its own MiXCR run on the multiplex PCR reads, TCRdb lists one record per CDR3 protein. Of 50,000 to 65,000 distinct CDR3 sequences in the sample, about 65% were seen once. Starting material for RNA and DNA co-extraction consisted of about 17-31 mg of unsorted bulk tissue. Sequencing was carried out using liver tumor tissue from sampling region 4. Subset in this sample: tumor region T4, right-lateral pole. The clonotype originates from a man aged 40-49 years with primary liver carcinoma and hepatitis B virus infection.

The CDR3 loop reads CTSSYRLAGADRELFS. Here the CDR3 DNA reads TGTACCAGCAGTTATCGGCTAGCGGGAGCCGATAGGGAGCTGTTTTCT. J is TRBJ2-2 and V is TRBV6-2 or TRBV6-3; 10 bases match TRBD2. The germline gives CDR1 MNHEY, CDR2 SVGEGT. The CDR3 consists of 16 residues.